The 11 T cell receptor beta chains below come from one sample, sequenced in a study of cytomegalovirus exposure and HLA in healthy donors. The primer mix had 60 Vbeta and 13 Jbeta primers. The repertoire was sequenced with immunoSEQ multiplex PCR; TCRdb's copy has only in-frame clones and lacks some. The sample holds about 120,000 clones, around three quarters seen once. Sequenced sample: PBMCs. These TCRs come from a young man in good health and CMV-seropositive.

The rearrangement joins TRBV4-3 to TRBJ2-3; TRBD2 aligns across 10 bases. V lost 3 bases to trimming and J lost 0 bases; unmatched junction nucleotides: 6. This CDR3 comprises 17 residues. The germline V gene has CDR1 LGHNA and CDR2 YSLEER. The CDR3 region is CASSQILAGTSTDTQYF. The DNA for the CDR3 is TGCGCCAGCAGCCAGATACTAGCGGGAACTAGCACAGATACGCAGTATTTT.

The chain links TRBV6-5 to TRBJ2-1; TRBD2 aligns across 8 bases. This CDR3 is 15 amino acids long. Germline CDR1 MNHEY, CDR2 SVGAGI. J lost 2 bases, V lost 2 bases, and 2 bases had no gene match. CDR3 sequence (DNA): TGTGCCAGCAGTTACCGGGGGGGGCCCTACAATGAGCAGTTCTTC. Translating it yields CASSYRGGPYNEQFF.

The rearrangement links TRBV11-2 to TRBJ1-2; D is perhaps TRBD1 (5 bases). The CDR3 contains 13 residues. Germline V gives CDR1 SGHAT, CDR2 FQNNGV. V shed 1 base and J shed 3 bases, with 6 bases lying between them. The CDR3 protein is CASSLGRDYGYTF. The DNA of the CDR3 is TGTGCCAGCAGCTTAGGCAGGGACTATGGCTACACCTTC.

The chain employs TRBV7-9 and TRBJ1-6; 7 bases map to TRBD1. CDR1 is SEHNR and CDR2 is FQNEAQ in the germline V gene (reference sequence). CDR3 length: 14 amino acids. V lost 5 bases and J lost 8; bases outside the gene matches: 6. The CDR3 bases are TGTGCCAGCAGCCCCGACAGGGTCTATTCACCCCTCCACTTT. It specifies CASSPDRVYSPLHF.

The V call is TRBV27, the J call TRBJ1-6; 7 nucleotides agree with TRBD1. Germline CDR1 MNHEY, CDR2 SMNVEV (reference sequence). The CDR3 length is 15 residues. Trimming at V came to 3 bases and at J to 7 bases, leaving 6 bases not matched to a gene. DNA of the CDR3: TGTGCCAGCAGTTTGGGACAGCTTATGAATTCACCCCTCCACTTT. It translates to CASSLGQLMNSPLHF.

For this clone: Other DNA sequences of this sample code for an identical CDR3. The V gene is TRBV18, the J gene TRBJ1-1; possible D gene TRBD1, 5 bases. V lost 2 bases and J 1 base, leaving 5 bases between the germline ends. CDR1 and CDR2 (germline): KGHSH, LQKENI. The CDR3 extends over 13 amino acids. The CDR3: CASSPTGNTEAFF. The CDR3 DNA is TGTGCCAGCTCACCAACAGGGAACACTGAAGCTTTCTTT.

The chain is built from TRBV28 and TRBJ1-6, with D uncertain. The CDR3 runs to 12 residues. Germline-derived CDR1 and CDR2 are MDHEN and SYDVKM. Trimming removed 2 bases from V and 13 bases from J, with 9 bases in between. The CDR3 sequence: CASSLAVSPLHF. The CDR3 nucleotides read TGTGCCAGCAGTTTAGCCGTTAGCCCCCTCCACTTT.

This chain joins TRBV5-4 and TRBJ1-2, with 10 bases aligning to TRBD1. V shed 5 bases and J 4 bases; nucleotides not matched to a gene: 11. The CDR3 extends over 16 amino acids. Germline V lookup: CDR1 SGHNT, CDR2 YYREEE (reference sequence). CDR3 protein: CASRPGRDRGLYGYTF. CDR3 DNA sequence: TGTGCCAGCAGGCCCGGGCGGGACAGGGGACTCTATGGCTACACCTTC.

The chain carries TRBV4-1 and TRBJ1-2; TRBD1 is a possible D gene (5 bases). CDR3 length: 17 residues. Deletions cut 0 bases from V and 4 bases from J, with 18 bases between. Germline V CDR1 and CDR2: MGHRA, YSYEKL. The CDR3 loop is CASSQDPGGGGIYGYTF. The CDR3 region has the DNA TGCGCCAGCAGCCAAGATCCAGGAGGCGGGGGGATCTATGGCTACACCTTC.

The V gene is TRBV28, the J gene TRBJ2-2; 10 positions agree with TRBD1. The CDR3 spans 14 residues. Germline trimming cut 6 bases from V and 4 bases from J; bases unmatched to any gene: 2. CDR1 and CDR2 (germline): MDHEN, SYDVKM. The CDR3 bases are TGTGCCAGCAGCCGGACAGGGGGCACCGGGGAGCTGTTTTTT. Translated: CASSRTGGTGELFF. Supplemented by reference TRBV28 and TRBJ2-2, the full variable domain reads DVKVTQSSRYLVKRTGEKVFLECVQDMDHENMFWYRQDPGLGLRLIYFSYDVKMKEKGDIPEGYSVSREKKERFSLILESASTNQTSMYLCASSRTGGTGELFFGEGSRLTVL.

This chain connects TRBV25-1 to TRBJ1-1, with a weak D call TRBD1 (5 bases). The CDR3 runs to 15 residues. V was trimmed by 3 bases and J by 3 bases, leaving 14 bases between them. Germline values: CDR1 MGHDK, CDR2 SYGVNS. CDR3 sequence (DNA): TGTGCCAGCAGTGATTCCGATCGGGGGGACACTGAAGCTTTCTTT. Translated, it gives CASSDSDRGDTEAFF.